This TCR beta chain was identified during a study of blood T cell repertoires in COVID-19. The protocol was immunoSEQ multiplex PCR, while the TCRdb copy is restricted to in-frame clones and leaves out a portion. The profile shows about 290,000 clones, roughly 80% of them singletons. The sample was peripheral blood. The clonotype comes from a woman between 45 and 60 years old with active or convalescent COVID-19.

DNA of the CDR3: TGCGCCAGCAGCAAATCCGGGACTAGCGGGAGTGCCTCCTACGAGCAGTACTTC. Protein product: CASSKSGTSGSASYEQYF. The V call is TRBV4-1, the J call TRBJ2-7; TRBD2 matches 14 bases. Germline V gives CDR1 MGHRA, CDR2 YSYEKL. The CDR3 is made up of 18 amino acids. Trimming cost V 5 bases and J 0 bases; bases outside gene matches: 9.